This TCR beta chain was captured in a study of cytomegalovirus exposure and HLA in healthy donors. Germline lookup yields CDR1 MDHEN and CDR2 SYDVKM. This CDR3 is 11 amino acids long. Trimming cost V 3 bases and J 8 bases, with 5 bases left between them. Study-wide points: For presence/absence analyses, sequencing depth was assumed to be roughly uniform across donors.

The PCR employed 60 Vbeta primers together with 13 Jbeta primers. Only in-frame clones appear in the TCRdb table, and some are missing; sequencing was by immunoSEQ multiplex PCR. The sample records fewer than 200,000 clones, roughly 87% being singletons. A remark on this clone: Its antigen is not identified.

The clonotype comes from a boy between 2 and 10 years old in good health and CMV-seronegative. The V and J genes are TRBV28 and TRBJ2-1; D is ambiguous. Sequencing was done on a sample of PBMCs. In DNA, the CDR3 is TGTGCCAGCAGTTTGGGCTATGAGCAGTTCTTC. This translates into CASSLGYEQFF.